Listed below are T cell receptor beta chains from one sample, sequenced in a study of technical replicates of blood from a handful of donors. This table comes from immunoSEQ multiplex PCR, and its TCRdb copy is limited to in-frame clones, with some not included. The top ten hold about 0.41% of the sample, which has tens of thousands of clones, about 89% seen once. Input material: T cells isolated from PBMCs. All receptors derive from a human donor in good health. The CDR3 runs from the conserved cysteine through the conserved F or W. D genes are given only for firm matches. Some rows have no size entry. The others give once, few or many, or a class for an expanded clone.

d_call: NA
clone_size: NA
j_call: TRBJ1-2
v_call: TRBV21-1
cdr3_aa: CASSKCAQGSKDYGYTF
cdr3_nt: TGTGCCAGCAGCAAGTGTGCACAGGGTTCGAAGGACTATGGCTACACCTTC

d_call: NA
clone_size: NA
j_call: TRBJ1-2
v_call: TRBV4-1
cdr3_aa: CASSQEENVNYGYTF
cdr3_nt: TGCGCCAGCAGCCAAGAGGAGAACGTAAACTATGGCTACACCTTC

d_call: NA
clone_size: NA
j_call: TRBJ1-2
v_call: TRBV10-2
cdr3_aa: CASSESGDVGYGYTF
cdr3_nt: TGCGCCAGCAGTGAGTCGGGAGATGTTGGGTATGGCTACACCTTC

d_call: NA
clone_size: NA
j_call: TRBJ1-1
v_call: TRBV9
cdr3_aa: CASSALAGGTTEAFF
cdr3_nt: TGTGCCAGCAGCGCTTTGGCGGGAGGGACCACTGAAGCTTTCTTT

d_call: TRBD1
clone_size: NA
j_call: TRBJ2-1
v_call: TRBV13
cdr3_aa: CASSFRDRAGEQFF
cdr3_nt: TGTGCCAGCAGCTTTCGGGACAGGGCCGGTGAGCAGTTCTTC

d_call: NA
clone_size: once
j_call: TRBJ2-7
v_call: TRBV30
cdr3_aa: CAWSVLRVPPYEQYF
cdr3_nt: TGTGCCTGGAGTGTATTGAGGGTACCTCCCTACGAGCAGTACTTC

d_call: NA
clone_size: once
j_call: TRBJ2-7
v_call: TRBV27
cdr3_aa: CASSFGHTYEQYF
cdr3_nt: TGTGCCAGCAGTTTCGGACATACTTACGAGCAGTACTTC

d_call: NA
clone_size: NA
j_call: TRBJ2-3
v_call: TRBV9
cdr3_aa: CASSARIELTATSTDTQYF
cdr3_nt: TGTGCCAGCAGCGCCCGAATAGAATTGACAGCTACTAGCACAGATACGCAGTATTTT

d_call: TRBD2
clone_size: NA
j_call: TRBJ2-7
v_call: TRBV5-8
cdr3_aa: CASSWEGNTHYEQYF
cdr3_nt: TGTGCCAGCAGCTGGGAGGGGAATACTCACTACGAGCAGTACTTC

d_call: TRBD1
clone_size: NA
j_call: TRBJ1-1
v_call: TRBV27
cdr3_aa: CASRLTGTVNSEAFF
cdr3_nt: TGTGCCAGCAGACTAACAGGGACAGTTAATTCTGAAGCTTTCTTT

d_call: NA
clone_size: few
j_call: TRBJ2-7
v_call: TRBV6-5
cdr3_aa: CASSYSIDGEQYF
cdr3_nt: TGTGCCAGCAGTTACTCGATCGACGGGGAGCAGTACTTC

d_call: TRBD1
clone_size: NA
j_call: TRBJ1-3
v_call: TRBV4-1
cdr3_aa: CASSQDGGQGNTIYF
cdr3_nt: TGCGCCAGCAGCCAAGACGGGGGACAGGGAAACACCATATATTTT

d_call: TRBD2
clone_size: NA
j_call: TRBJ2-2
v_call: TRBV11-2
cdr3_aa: CASSSLAGNTGELFF
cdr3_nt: TGTGCCAGCAGCTCGCTAGCGGGGAACACCGGGGAGCTGTTTTTT

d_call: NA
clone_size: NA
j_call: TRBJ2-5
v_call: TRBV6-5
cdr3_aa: CASSDTRTQYF
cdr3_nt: TGTGCCAGCAGTGATACACGTACCCAGTACTTC

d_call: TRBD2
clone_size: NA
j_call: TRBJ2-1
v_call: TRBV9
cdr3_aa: CASSSEGGTSNEQFF
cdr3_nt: TGTGCCAGCAGCTCTGAGGGCGGGACTAGCAATGAGCAGTTCTTC

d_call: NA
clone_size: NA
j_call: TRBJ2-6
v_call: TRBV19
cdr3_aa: CASSIYYSGANVLTF
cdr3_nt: TGTGCCAGTAGTATCTACTACTCTGGGGCCAACGTCCTGACTTTC